This T cell receptor (beta chain) is drawn from a study of identical twins. It was template switching that added a universal primer site, and there were unique molecular identifiers on the cDNA. TCRdb itself ran the 5' RACE reads through MiXCR, one entry per CDR3 protein. The sample lists about 300,000 distinct CDR3 sequences, around an eighth occurring once. Between the trimmed V and J ends, which lost 3 bases and 6 bases, there was a span of 7 bases. This CDR3 comprises 11 residues. Per the germline V gene, CDR1 is SGDLS and CDR2 is YYNGEE. These same data were also listed under a study on yellow fever vaccine responses in identical twins.

The receptor comes from a woman between 18 and 29 years old in good health. The sample consisted of CD8+ T cells sorted from blood. The V and J genes are TRBV9 and TRBJ2-7; D may be TRBD1 or TRBD2 (5 bases each). CDR3 sequence reads: CASSEGTEQYF. As DNA, the CDR3 is TGTGCCAGCAGCGAAGGGACCGAGCAGTACTTC.